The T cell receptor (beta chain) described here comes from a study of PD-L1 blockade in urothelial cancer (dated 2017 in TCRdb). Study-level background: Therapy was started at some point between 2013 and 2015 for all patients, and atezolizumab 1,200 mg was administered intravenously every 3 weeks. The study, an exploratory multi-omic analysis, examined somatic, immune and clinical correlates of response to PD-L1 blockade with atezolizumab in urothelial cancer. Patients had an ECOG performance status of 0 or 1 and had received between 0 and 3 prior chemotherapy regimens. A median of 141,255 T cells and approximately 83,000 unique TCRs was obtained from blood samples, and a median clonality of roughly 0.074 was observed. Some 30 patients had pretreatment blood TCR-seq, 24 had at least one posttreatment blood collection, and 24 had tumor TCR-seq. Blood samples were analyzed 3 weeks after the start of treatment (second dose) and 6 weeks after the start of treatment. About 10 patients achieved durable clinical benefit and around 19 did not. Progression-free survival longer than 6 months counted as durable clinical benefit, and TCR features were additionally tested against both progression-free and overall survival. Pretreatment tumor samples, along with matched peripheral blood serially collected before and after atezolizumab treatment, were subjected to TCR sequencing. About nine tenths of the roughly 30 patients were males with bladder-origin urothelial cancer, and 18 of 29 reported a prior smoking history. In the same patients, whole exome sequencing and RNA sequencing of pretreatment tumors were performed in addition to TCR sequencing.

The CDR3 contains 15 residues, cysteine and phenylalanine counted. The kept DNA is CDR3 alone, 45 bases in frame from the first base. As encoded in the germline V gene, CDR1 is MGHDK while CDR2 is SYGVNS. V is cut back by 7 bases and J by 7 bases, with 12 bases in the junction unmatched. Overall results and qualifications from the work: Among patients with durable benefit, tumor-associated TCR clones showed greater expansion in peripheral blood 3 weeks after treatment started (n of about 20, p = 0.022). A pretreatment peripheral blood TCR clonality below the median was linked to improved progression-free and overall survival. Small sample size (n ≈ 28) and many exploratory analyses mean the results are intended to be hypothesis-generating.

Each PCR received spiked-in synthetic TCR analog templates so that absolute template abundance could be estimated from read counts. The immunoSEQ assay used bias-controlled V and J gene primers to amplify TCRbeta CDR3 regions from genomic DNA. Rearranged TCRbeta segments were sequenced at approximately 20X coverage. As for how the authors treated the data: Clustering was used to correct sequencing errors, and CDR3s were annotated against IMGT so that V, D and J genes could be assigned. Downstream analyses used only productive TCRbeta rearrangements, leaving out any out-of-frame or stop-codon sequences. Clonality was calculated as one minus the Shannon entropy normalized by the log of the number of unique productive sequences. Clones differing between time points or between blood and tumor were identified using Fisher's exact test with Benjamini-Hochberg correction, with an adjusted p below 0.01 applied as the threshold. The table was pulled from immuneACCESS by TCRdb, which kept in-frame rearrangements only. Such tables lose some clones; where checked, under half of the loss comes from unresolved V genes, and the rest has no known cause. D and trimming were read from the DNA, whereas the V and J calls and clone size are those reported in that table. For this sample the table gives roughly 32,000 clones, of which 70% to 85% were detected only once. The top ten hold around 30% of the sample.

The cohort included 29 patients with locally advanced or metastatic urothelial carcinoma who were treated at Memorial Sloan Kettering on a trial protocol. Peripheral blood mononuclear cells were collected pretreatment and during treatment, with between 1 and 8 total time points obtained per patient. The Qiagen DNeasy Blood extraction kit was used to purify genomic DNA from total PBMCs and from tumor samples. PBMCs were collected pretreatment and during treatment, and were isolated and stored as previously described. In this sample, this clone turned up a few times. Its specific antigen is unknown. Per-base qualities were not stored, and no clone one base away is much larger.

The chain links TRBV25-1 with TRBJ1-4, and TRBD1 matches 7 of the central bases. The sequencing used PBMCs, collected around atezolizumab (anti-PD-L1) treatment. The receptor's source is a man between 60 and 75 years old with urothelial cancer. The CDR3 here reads CASMTDTGESEKLFF. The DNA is TGTGCCAGCATGACCGACACAGGGGAAAGTGAAAAACTGTTTTTT. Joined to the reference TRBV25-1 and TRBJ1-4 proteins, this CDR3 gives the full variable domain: EADIYQTPRYLVIGTGKKITLECSQTMGHDKMYWYQQDPGMELHLIHYSYGVNSTEKGDLSSESTVSRIRTEHFPLTLESARPSHTSQYLCASMTDTGESEKLFFGSGTQLSVL.